Each of the 13 T cell receptor beta chains below was sequenced from the same sample in a study of blood T cell repertoires in COVID-19. Data came from immunoSEQ multiplex PCR; TCRdb stores just in-frame clones and leaves some out. Of approximately 240,000 clones in the sample, roughly four fifths were seen once. The source material was PBMCs or T cells enriched from blood (not recorded which). These receptors were obtained from a woman in her forties with acute COVID-19.

The gene calls are TRBV28 and TRBJ2-7; TRBD2 agrees at 8 bases. Germline values: CDR1 MDHEN, CDR2 SYDVKM. J was trimmed by 2 bases and V by 4 bases; bases with no gene match: 10. The CDR3 contains 16 residues. CDR3 DNA sequence: TGTGCCAGCAGTTACCCGCTGGCGGGGGGTACCTACGAGCAGTACTTC. This sequence encodes CASSYPLAGGTYEQYF.

This clone was counted between two and nine times. The chain has TRBV7-9 and TRBJ2-7; TRBD2 agrees at 9 bases. V trimming: 5 bases; J trimming: 2 bases; junction bases outside the gene matches: 10. Per the germline V gene, CDR1 is SEHNR and CDR2 is FQNEAQ (reference sequence). The CDR3 contains 16 residues. The CDR3 spells CASSLTSGPLPYEQYF. The DNA of the CDR3 is TGTGCCAGCAGCCTAACTAGCGGGCCGTTGCCCTACGAGCAGTACTTC.

This clone was counted between two and nine times. The chain employs TRBV7-3 and TRBJ2-1; 7 nucleotides agree with TRBD1. Germline V gene sequence: CDR1 SGHTA, CDR2 FQGTGA. The CDR3 length is 13 residues. V lost 2 bases, J lost 15 bases, and 10 bases stayed unmatched. CDR3 amino acids: CASSLGSKGQPFF. CDR3 bases: TGTGCCAGCAGCTTAGGGTCCAAGGGACAGCCGTTCTTC.

V is TRBV5-1 and J is TRBJ1-1, with D unclear. This CDR3 comprises 14 residues. The germline V gene has CDR1 SGHRS and CDR2 YFSETQ. V was clipped by 0 bases and J by 0 bases, with 6 bases between them. The CDR3 is CASSLGSMNTEAFF. CDR3 nucleotides: TGCGCCAGCAGCTTGGGGAGCATGAACACTGAAGCTTTCTTT.

The chain has TRBV29-1 and TRBJ1-5; D gene ambiguous. The CDR3 sequence is 12 residues long. V dropped 4 bases and J dropped 9 bases, with 13 bases sitting between them. Germline CDR1 SQVTM, CDR2 ANQGSEA. The CDR3 sequence is CSVGYGEGPQHF. The CDR3 DNA reads TGCAGCGTTGGGTACGGCGAGGGGCCCCAGCATTTT.

This clone was observed a few times. The chain employs TRBV28 and TRBJ1-4; D uncertain. Germline V gene lookup returns CDR1 MDHEN and CDR2 SYDVKM. There are 13 residues in the CDR3. V was shortened by 5 bases and J by 8 bases, with 12 bases between the two germline ends. This CDR3 reads CASSPANAEKLFF. The CDR3 DNA is TGTGCCAGCAGTCCCGCGAACGCCGAAAAACTGTTTTTT.

A single count supports this clone. This chain joins TRBV21-1 and TRBJ2-7; the table gives TRBD1 as D, unverified against the DNA. TRBV21-1 has pseudogene status. This CDR3 spans 17 amino acids. Here the CDR3 reads CASSHHDSRPGVYEQYF. DNA of the CDR3: TGTGCCAGCAGCCATCATGACAGCCGCCCTGGAGTCTACGAGCAGTACTTC.

J is TRBJ2-1 and V is TRBV7-2, with 10 bases that match TRBD2. The CDR3 has 16 amino acids. Germline V gene data show CDR1 as SGHTA and CDR2 as FQGNSA. The trim removed 5 bases at V and 2 bases at J, leaving 6 bases unmatched. Here the CDR3 reads CASSVVAGGTYNEQFF. The CDR3 DNA reads TGTGCCAGCAGCGTAGTAGCGGGGGGTACCTACAATGAGCAGTTCTTC.

The gene calls are TRBV21-1 and TRBJ2-1; the D call in the table, TRBD1, was not verified against the DNA. TRBV21-1 is a recognized pseudogene. This CDR3 contains 13 residues. The CDR3: CAKTGPRLDEQFF. CDR3 nucleotides: TGTGCCAAGACAGGGCCGAGGTTGGATGAGCAGTTCTTC.

The rearrangement joins TRBV15 to TRBJ2-7, with 10 bases that match TRBD1. CDR3 length equals 16 residues. CDR1 is LNHNV, CDR2 YYDKDF, per germline (reference sequence). The junction had 10 bases not matched to a gene; V was cut back by 3 bases and J by 5 bases. The DNA of the CDR3 is TGTGCCACCAGCAGGGATAACCCGGGACAGGGGAACGAGCAGTACTTC. Protein product: CATSRDNPGQGNEQYF. Full variable domain (outside the CDR3, taken from reference TRBV15 and TRBJ2-7): DAMVIQNPRYQVTQFGKPVTLSCSQTLNHNVMYWYQQKSSQAPKLLFHYYDKDFNNEADTPDNFQSRRPNTSFCFLDIRSPGLGDTAMYLCATSRDNPGQGNEQYFGPGTRLTVT.

V usage is TRBV19 and J usage is TRBJ1-2; D is possibly TRBD1 (6 bases). V lost 5 bases to trimming and J lost 7 bases, with 23 bases between them. In germline, CDR1 is LNHDA, CDR2 SQIVND (reference sequence). The CDR3 totals 16 residues. For the CDR3, the DNA is TGTGCCAGTAGTTACAGGGATGGACTCATCAATAGTGGCTACACCTTC. It encodes CASSYRDGLINSGYTF.

The V gene is TRBV5-5, the J gene TRBJ1-2, with TRBD1 identical over 9 bases. Germline V gene lookup returns CDR1 SGHKS and CDR2 YYEKEE (reference sequence). CDR3 length equals 14 residues. The trim removed 3 bases at V and 2 bases at J, leaving 2 bases unmatched. CDR3 nucleotide sequence: TGTGCCAGCAGCTGGGGGACAGGGAACTATGGCTACACCTTC. It codes for CASSWGTGNYGYTF.

The DNA of the CDR3 is TGTGCCTGGAGTCGAGGGACAGGGTCGTGGCAGTACTTC. Its translation: CAWSRGTGSWQYF. The rearrangement uses TRBV30 and TRBJ2-7; 9 nucleotides line up with TRBD1. CDR1 is GTSNPN, CDR2 SVGIG, per germline (reference sequence). This CDR3 region has 13 residues. The J segment lost 9 bases and the V segment lost 2 bases, leaving 8 bases of the junction unmatched.